The 27 T cell receptor beta chains reported below all come from one sample, sequenced in a study of control samples from healthy donors and cancer patients. TCRdb's table, derived via immunoSEQ multiplex PCR, lists solely in-frame clones and lacks some. The sample yields over 100,000 clones, roughly 89% seen once. The sequencing sample was made of blood. The origin of the receptors is a woman between 45 and 60 years old in good health.

The chain carries TRBV30 and TRBJ2-3; 8 bases are shared with TRBD2. The CDR3 covers 15 residues. From germline, CDR1 is GTSNPN and CDR2 SVGIG (reference sequence). J gave up 2 bases and V 7 bases, and 11 bases lay outside the gene matches. The CDR3 region has the DNA TGTGCCTCCACCCCCCTAGCGGGCTACACAGATACGCAGTATTTT. Translated: CASTPLAGYTDTQYF.

The rearrangement uses TRBV9 and TRBJ2-3; 8 bases align to TRBD2. Trimming cost V 4 bases and J 1 base; bases outside gene matches: 5. CDR1 is SGDLS and CDR2 is YYNGEE in the germline V gene. This CDR3 contains 15 residues. CDR3 in amino acids: CASSTRGVGTDTQYF. The DNA for the CDR3 is TGTGCCAGCAGCACGCGGGGGGTTGGCACAGATACGCAGTATTTT.

The chain combines TRBV6-5 with TRBJ2-1, with D possibly TRBD2 on 6 matching bases. Trimming left V 2 bases short and J 6 bases short, with 8 bases between. CDR1 MNHEY and CDR2 SVGAGI come from the germline V gene. The CDR3 contains 13 residues. The CDR3 DNA reads TGTGCCAGCAGTTACGGAGGGGTCAATGAGCAGTTCTTC. As protein: CASSYGGVNEQFF.

CDR3 residues: CASSYSNLQVGETQYF. CDR3 DNA: TGTGCCAGCAGTTACTCGAATCTCCAGGTGGGGGAGACCCAGTACTTC. The J gene is TRBJ2-5, the V gene TRBV6-6; D remains ambiguous. Looked up from germline, CDR1 is MNHNY and CDR2 is SVGAGI (reference sequence). The CDR3 is 16 amino acids. V lost 0 bases and J 5 bases, leaving 16 bases between the germline ends.

This rearrangement joins TRBV6-5 to TRBJ2-1; D might be TRBD2 (5 bases). Trimming left V 6 bases short and J 8 bases short, with 17 bases between. The germline CDR1 and CDR2 sequences are MNHEY and SVGAGI. This CDR3 has 14 amino acids. CDR3 loop: CASRVGLGWDEQFF. The CDR3 DNA reads TGTGCCAGCAGAGTAGGACTGGGGTGGGATGAGCAGTTCTTC.

The J gene is TRBJ1-1, the V gene TRBV5-1; 8 bases align to TRBD1. The germline gives CDR1 SGHRS, CDR2 YFSETQ. The length of the CDR3 is 16 residues. The J segment lost 1 base and the V segment lost 3 bases, leaving 8 bases of the junction unmatched. The CDR3 DNA sequence: TGCGCCAGCAGCTGGAGCACCGGGACAGGGAACACTGAAGCTTTCTTT. Residues: CASSWSTGTGNTEAFF.

This chain links TRBV19 with TRBJ1-4; D remains ambiguous. The CDR3 totals 12 residues. Germline V gene lookup returns CDR1 LNHDA and CDR2 SQIVND (reference sequence). Trimming shortened V by 8 bases and J by 9 bases, and 13 bases separated the two germline ends. CDR3 sequence reads: CASGVEGQKLFF. Written as DNA, the CDR3 is TGTGCCAGTGGGGTCGAGGGCCAAAAACTGTTTTTT.

This chain uses TRBV6-5 with TRBJ2-3; the match to TRBD2 covers 7 bases. V was clipped by 0 bases and J by 5 bases; unmatched bases: 5. The CDR3 contains 15 residues. Germline V gene sequence: CDR1 MNHEY, CDR2 SVGAGI. CDR3 bases: TGTGCCAGCAGTTACTCGCGGCCTAGCGGAGATACGCAGTATTTT. This sequence encodes CASSYSRPSGDTQYF.

The CDR3 region is CSASGRAAGELFF. CDR3 DNA sequence: TGCAGCGCTAGCGGGAGGGCCGCCGGGGAGCTGTTTTTT. This chain uses TRBV29-1 with TRBJ2-2; 12 positions agree with TRBD2. From germline, CDR1 is SQVTM and CDR2 ANQGSEA. V shed 7 bases and J 6 bases; nucleotides not matched to a gene: 3. The CDR3 extends over 13 amino acids.

The V gene is TRBV6-5, the J gene TRBJ1-5, with 7 positions matching TRBD1. From germline, CDR1 is MNHEY and CDR2 SVGAGI. Germline trimming cut 6 bases from V and 4 bases from J; bases unmatched to any gene: 3. This CDR3 has 13 residues. DNA of the CDR3: TGTGCCAGCAGCCCGACAGGGAATCAGCCCCAGCATTTT. This translates into CASSPTGNQPQHF.

The rearrangement uses TRBV19 and TRBJ1-5; 8 nucleotides align to TRBD1. The J segment lost 2 bases and the V segment lost 6 bases, leaving 3 bases of the junction unmatched. CDR1 is LNHDA, CDR2 SQIVND, per germline (reference sequence). The CDR3 length is 14 residues. CDR3 nucleotide sequence: TGTGCCAGTAGACTGGACAGGGGCAATCAGCCCCAGCATTTT. Translating it yields CASRLDRGNQPQHF.

The chain uses TRBV7-3 and TRBJ2-3; TRBD1 matches 7 bases. V was clipped by 4 bases and J by 0 bases; unmatched bases: 7. This CDR3 region has 16 residues. The V gene's germline CDR1 is SGHTA and CDR2 FQGTGA. CDR3 sequence reads: CASSSGQVASTDTQYF. The CDR3 nucleotides read TGTGCCAGCAGCTCCGGACAGGTAGCTAGCACAGATACGCAGTATTTT.

The V and J genes are TRBV7-8 and TRBJ1-5; D unresolved. In germline, CDR1 is SGHVS, CDR2 FQNEAQ. This CDR3 spans 17 amino acids. Trimming took off 5 bases at V and 3 bases at J, with 20 bases between the two ends. This CDR3 reads CASSSPWSEDDNQPQHF. CDR3 in DNA: TGTGCCAGCAGCAGCCCTTGGTCAGAAGACGACAATCAGCCCCAGCATTTT.

This sequence joins TRBV24-1 and TRBJ2-7; the D is unclear. This CDR3 is built from 14 residues. Trimming cost V 1 base and J 3 bases, with 9 bases left between them. CDR1 KGHDR and CDR2 SFDVKD come from the germline V gene. As DNA, the CDR3 is TGTGCCACCAGTGATTTCGGGCAGTACTACGAGCAGTACGTC. It yields the protein CATSDFGQYYEQYV.

The V gene is TRBV6-5, the J gene TRBJ2-7; tentatively, D is TRBD2 (6 bases). The CDR3 extends over 14 amino acids. Germline V CDR1 and CDR2: MNHEY, SVGAGI. Trimming cost V 8 bases and J 1 base, with 15 bases left between them. The CDR3 DNA reads as TGTGCCAGCCGCAGACTTGGGGGGTCCTACGAGCAGTACTTC. Its translation: CASRRLGGSYEQYF.

This clone was seen more than once but under ten times. The genes are TRBV4-3 and TRBJ2-5, with D maybe TRBD1 (5 bases). Deletions cut 2 bases from V and 2 bases from J, with 12 bases between. The germline gives CDR1 LGHNA, CDR2 YSLEER. The CDR3 extends over 15 amino acids. The CDR3, as DNA: TGCGCCAGCAGCCAACAGGGTCAGGCTCAAGAGACCCAGTACTTC. As protein: CASSQQGQAQETQYF.

This clone showed up just once. CDR3 bases: TGTGCTAGTGGTTCTCCCTCGTTAGCGGGAAAAGAGACCCAGTACTTC. Protein sequence: CASGSPSLAGKETQYF. The V call is TRBV12-5, the J call TRBJ2-5; 8 nucleotides agree with TRBD2. CDR1 and CDR2 (germline): LGHNT, FRNRAP. This CDR3 contains 16 residues. The ends lost 4 bases at V and 3 bases at J; junction bases unmatched: 10.

The chain couples TRBV4-1 to TRBJ2-1; D is ambiguous. CDR1 and CDR2 from the germline V gene are MGHRA and YSYEKL. V was trimmed by 3 bases and J by 1 base, leaving 4 bases between them. The CDR3 runs 13 residues. The CDR3 nucleotides are TGCGCCAGCAGCCAGGGGTCCTACAATGAGCAGTTCTTC. This gives the protein CASSQGSYNEQFF.

This chain joins TRBV7-9 and TRBJ1-1, with D possibly matching TRBD1 (5 bases). Trimming left V 3 bases short and J 1 base short, with 6 bases between. The germline CDR1 and CDR2 sequences are SEHNR and FQNEAQ (reference sequence). This CDR3 is 13 amino acids long. CDR3 amino acids: CASSFTGNTEAFF. CDR3 sequence (DNA): TGTGCCAGCAGCTTCACAGGGAACACTGAAGCTTTCTTT.

The CDR3 spells CASSLVGQPQHF. The DNA of the CDR3 is TGTGCCAGCAGCTTAGTCGGGCAGCCCCAGCATTTT. The V call is TRBV7-9, the J call TRBJ1-5, with D hard to call. The V gene's germline CDR1 is SEHNR and CDR2 FQNEAQ (reference sequence). Trimming took off 1 base at V and 7 bases at J, with 5 bases between the two ends. This CDR3 contains 12 residues. Together with reference TRBV7-9 and TRBJ1-5, the CDR3 gives the full variable domain: DTGVSQNPRHKITKRGQNVTFRCDPISEHNRLYWYRQTLGQGPEFLTYFQNEAQLEKSRLLSDRFSAERPKGSFSTLEIQRTEQGDSAMYLCASSLVGQPQHFGDGTRLSIL.

Written as DNA, the CDR3 is TGTGCCAGCAGTTACGAAGGCCCCTCGAGGAGGCTGTTTTTT. This sequence encodes CASSYEGPSRRLFF. The genes are TRBV6-5 and TRBJ1-4; no clear D. The V end lost 2 bases, the J end lost 14 bases, and 18 bases lay between the germline ends. CDR3 size: 14 residues. Germline V CDR1 and CDR2: MNHEY, SVGAGI.

The rearrangement joins TRBV6-5 to TRBJ1-3, with D perhaps TRBD1 (6 bases). The CDR3 has 15 amino acids. Germline V gene data show CDR1 as MNHEY and CDR2 as SVGAGI. The ends were cut back, 5 bases at V and 0 bases at J, with 11 bases in the middle. The DNA for the CDR3 is TGTGCCAGCAGTCCGAGGGGGTTCTCTGGAAACACCATATATTTT. Residues: CASSPRGFSGNTIYF.

V gene TRBV9 combines with J gene TRBJ1-3; D is ambiguous. The ends were cut back, 3 bases at V and 2 bases at J, with 9 bases in the middle. Germline values: CDR1 SGDLS, CDR2 YYNGEE. The CDR3 covers 14 residues. The CDR3 DNA follows: TGTGCCAGCAGCGCCTCTCAACCTGGAAACACCATATATTTT. The encoded protein is CASSASQPGNTIYF.

The chain combines TRBV12-5 with TRBJ2-3; 7 bases map to TRBD2. The CDR3 is 13 residues long. Germline-derived CDR1 and CDR2 are LGHNT and FRNRAP. V was pared by 6 bases and J by 2 bases, with 2 bases of the junction left unmatched. CDR3 bases: TGTGCTAGTGGCGGGGGGAACACAGATACGCAGTATTTT. Translated, it gives CASGGGNTDTQYF.

This sequence joins TRBV5-6 and TRBJ1-5, with D possibly matching TRBD1 (5 bases). Trimming left V 3 bases short and J 4 bases short, with 8 bases between. Germline CDR1 reads SGHDT; CDR2 reads YYEEEE. CDR3 length equals 13 residues. The CDR3 loop reads CASSSDRNQPQHF. The CDR3 bases are TGTGCCAGCAGCTCTGACAGAAATCAGCCCCAGCATTTT.

The V call is TRBV18, the J call TRBJ2-7, with D hard to call. CDR3 length: 13 residues. Per germline, CDR1 KGHSH and CDR2 LQKENI. V was cut by 6 bases and J by 2 bases, with 11 bases left in between. DNA for the CDR3: TGTGCCAGCTCCCCCCCGGAAACCTACGAGCAGTACGTC. This codes for CASSPPETYEQYV.

This chain uses TRBV7-2 with TRBJ1-6; 10 nucleotides line up with TRBD1. The CDR3 is made up of 17 amino acids. Germline CDR1 reads SGHTA; CDR2 reads FQGNSA. The V and J ends lost 5 bases and 6 bases, in that order; junction bases with no gene match: 10. The CDR3 nucleotides are TGTGCCAGCAGCGCCCGACAGGGGGCCTTTGCTAATTCACCCCTCCACTTT. It is translated as CASSARQGAFANSPLHF.